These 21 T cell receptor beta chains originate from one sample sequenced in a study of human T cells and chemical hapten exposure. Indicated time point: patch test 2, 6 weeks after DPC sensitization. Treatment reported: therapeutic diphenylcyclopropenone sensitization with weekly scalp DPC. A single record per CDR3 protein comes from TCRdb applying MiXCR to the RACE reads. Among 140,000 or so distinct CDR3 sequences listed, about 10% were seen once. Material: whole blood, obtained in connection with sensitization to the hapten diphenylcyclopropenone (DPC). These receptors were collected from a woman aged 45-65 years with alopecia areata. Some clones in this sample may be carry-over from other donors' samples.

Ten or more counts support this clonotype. The CDR3 spells CSARPTLADRGEKLFF. DNA of the CDR3: TGCAGTGCTAGACCTACCTTGGCTGACAGGGGGGAAAAACTGTTTTTT. The V call is TRBV20-1, the J call TRBJ1-4; 9 bases are a match to TRBD1. The trim removed 2 bases at V and 8 bases at J, leaving 12 bases unmatched. The CDR3 contains 16 residues. The V gene's germline CDR1 is DFQATT and CDR2 SNEGSKA (reference sequence).

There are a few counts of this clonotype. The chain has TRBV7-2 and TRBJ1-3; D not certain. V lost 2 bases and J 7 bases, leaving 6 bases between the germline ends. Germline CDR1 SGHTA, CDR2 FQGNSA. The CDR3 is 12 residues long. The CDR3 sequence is CASSLSANTIYF. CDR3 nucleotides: TGTGCCAGCAGCTTAAGTGCGAACACCATATATTTT.

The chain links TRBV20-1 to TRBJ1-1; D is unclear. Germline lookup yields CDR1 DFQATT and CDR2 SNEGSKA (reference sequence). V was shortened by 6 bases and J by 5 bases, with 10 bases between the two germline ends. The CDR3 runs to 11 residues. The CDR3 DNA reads TGCAGTGCCGGAGGGAGGACTGAAGCTTTCTTT. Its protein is CSAGGRTEAFF.

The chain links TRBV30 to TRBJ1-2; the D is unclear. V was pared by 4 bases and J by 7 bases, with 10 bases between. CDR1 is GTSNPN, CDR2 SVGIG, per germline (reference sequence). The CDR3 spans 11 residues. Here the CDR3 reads CAWNAAPGYTF. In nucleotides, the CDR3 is TGTGCCTGGAACGCGGCTCCTGGCTACACCTTC.

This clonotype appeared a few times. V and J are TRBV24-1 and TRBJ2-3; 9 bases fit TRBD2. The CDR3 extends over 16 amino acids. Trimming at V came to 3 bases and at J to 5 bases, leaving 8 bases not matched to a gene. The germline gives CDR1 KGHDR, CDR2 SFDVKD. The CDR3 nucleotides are TGTGCCACCAGTGATCCCTGGGGCGGGAGGGTAGATACGCAGTATTTT. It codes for CATSDPWGGRVDTQYF.

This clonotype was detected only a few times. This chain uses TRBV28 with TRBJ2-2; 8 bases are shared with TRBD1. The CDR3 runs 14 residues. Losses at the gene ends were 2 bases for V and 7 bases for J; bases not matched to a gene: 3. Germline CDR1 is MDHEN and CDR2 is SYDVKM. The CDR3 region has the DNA TGTGCCAGCAGTTTAGGACAGGGCGGCGGGGAGCTGTTTTTT. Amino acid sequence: CASSLGQGGGELFF.

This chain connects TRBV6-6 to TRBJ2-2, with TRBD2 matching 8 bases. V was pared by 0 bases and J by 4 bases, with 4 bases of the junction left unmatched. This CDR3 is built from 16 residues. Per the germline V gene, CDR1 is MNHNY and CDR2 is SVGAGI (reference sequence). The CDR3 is CASSYSGTRGTGELFF. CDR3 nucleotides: TGTGCCAGCAGTTACTCGGGGACTAGAGGCACCGGGGAGCTGTTTTTT.

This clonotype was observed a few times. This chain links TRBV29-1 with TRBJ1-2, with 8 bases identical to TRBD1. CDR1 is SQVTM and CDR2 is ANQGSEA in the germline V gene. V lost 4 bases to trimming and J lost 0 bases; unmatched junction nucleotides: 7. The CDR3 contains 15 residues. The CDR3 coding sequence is TGCAGCGTTGGTCGGGACAGGCCTTCTAACTATGGCTACACCTTC. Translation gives CSVGRDRPSNYGYTF.

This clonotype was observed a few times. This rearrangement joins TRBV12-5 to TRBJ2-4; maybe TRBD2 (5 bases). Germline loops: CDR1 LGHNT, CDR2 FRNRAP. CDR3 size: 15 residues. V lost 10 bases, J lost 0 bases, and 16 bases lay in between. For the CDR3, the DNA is TGTGCTATGAGGGAGCGTTCCTTAGCCAAAAACATTCAGTACTTC. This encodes CAMRERSLAKNIQYF.

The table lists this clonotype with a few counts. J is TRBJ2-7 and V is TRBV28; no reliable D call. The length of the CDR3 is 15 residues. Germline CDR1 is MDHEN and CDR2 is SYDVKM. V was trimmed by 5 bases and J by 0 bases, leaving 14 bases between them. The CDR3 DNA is TGTGCCAGCAGTAGTAGTCCTTTCAGCTCCTACGAGCAGTACTTC. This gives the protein CASSSSPFSSYEQYF.

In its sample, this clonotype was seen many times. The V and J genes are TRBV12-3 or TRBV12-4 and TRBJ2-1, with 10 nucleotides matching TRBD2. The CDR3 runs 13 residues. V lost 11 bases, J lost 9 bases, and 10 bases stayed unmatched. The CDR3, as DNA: TGTGCCCTGAGGCTAGCGGGAGTAAGTGAGCAGTTCTTC. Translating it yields CALRLAGVSEQFF.

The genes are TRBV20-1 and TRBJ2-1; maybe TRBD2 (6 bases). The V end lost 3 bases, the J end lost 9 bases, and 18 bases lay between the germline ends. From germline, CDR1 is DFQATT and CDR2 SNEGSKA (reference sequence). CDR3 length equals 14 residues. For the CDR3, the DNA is TGCAGTGCTAGGGGGGACTCGCGCCCAACTGAGCAGTTCTTC. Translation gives CSARGDSRPTEQFF.

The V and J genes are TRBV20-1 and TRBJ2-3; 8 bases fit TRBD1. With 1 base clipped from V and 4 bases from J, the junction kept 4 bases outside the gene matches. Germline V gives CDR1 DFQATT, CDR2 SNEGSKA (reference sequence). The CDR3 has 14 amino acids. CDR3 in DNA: TGCAGTGCTAGAGCCGGGACAGGAGCAGATACGCAGTATTTT. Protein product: CSARAGTGADTQYF.

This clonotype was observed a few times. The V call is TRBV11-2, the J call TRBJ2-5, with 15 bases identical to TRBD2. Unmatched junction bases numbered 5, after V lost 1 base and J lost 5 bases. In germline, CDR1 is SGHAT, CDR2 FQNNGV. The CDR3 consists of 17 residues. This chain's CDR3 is CASSLARTSGRAETQYF. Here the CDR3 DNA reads TGTGCCAGCAGCTTAGCCCGGACTAGCGGGAGGGCGGAGACCCAGTACTTC.

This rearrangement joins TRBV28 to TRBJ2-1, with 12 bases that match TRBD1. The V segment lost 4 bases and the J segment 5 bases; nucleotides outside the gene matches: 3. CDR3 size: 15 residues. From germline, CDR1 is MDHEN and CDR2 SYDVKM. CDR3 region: CASSSGQGADNEQFF. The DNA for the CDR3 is TGTGCCAGCAGTTCGGGACAGGGGGCCGACAATGAGCAGTTCTTC. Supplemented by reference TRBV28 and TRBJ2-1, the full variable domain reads DVKVTQSSRYLVKRTGEKVFLECVQDMDHENMFWYRQDPGLGLRLIYFSYDVKMKEKGDIPEGYSVSREKKERFSLILESASTNQTSMYLCASSSGQGADNEQFFGPGTRLTVL.

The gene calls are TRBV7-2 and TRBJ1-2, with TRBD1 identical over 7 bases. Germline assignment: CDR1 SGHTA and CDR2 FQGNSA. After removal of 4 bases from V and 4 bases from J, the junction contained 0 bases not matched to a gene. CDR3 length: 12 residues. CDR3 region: CASSWDSYGYTF. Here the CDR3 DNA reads TGTGCCAGCAGCTGGGACAGCTATGGCTACACCTTC.

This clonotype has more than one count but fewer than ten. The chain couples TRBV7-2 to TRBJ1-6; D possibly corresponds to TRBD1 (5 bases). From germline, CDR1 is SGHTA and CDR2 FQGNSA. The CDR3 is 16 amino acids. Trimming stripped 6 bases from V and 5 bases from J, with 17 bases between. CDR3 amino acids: CASSSPPLGDNSPLHF. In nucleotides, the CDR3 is TGTGCCAGCAGTAGCCCCCCTCTAGGGGATAATTCACCCCTCCACTTT.

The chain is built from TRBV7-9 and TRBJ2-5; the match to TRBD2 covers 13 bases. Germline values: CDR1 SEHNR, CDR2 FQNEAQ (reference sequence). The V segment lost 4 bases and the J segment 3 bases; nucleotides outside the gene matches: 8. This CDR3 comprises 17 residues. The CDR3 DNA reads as TGTGCCAGCAGCTCGCGCCCCGGGACTAGCGGGGAAGAGACCCAGTACTTC. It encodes CASSSRPGTSGEETQYF. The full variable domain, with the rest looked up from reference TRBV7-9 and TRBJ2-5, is DTGVSQNPRHKITKRGQNVTFRCDPISEHNRLYWYRQTLGQGPEFLTYFQNEAQLEKSRLLSDRFSAERPKGSFSTLEIQRTEQGDSAMYLCASSSRPGTSGEETQYFGPGTRLLVL.

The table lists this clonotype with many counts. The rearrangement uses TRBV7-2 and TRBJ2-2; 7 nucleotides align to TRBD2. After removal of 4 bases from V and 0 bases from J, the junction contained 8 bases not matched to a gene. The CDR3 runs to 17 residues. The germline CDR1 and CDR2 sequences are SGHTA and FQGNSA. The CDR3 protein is CASSSFPSGANTGELFF. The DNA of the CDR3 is TGTGCCAGCAGCTCTTTTCCCAGCGGGGCGAACACCGGGGAGCTGTTTTTT.

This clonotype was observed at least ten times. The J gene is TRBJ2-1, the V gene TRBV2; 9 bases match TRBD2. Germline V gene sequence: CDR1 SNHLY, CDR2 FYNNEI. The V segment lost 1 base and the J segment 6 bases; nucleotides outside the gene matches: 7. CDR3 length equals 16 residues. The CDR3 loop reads CASSEVRLAVFNEQFF. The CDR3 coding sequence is TGTGCCAGCAGTGAAGTTAGACTAGCGGTATTCAATGAGCAGTTCTTC.

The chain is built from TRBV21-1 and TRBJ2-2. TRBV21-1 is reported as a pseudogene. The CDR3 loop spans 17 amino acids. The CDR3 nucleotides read TGTGCCAGCAGCAAAGAAAAATTTTATGCTGGCACCGGGGAGCTGTTTTTT. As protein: CASSKEKFYAGTGELFF.